The 9 T cell receptor beta chains listed next were all sequenced from one sample in a study of Ad26.COV2.S vaccination and SARS-CoV-2 variants. This sample's treatment: 15 to 20 received Ad26.COV2.S at low or high dose, single or two shots; roughly five received placebo; per-sample allocation not given. Day 63 after the first injection of vaccine or placebo was the sampling time. Sequencing was performed with immunoSEQ multiplex PCR; in TCRdb, only in-frame clones are kept and a portion is missing. The table lists a few hundred thousand clones, roughly 90% of them singletons. Here the sequenced sample was peripheral blood, taken in a trial of Ad26.COV2.S vaccine versus placebo. These TCRs come from a person between 18 and 59 years old who received the Ad26.COV2.S COVID-19 vaccine or a placebo.

The chain carries TRBV9 and TRBJ2-3, with D possibly matching TRBD1 (6 bases). Trimming removed 1 base at V and 2 bases at J, with 11 bases between. CDR1 is SGDLS, CDR2 YYNGEE, per germline. This CDR3 is 15 amino acids long. CDR3 DNA: TGTGCCAGCAGCGTAACAGGGCCCATCACAGATACGCAGTATTTT. Translating it yields CASSVTGPITDTQYF.

The chain is built from TRBV6-5 and TRBJ2-7; perhaps TRBD1 as D (6 bases). V lost 6 bases, J lost 0 bases, and 15 bases lay in between. This CDR3 is 15 amino acids long. CDR1 and CDR2 from the germline V gene are MNHEY and SVGAGI. CDR3 in DNA: TGTGCCAGCAGAAGACAGGAGCTCAGCTCCTACGAGCAGTACTTC. It yields the protein CASRRQELSSYEQYF.

The genes are TRBV7-3 and TRBJ2-7; the D is unclear. This CDR3 spans 15 amino acids. Per germline, CDR1 SGHTA and CDR2 FQGTGA. V lost 1 base and J lost 3, with 13 bases in between. For the CDR3, the DNA is TGTGCCAGCAGCTTAAGTGGTCCCACGGACTACGAGCAGTACTTC. This sequence encodes CASSLSGPTDYEQYF.

This chain joins TRBV15 and TRBJ1-6; D gene ambiguous. Germline-derived CDR1 and CDR2 are LNHNV and YYDKDF (reference sequence). The CDR3 is 15 residues long. With 0 bases removed from V and 4 bases from J, the gap between germline ends came to 7 bases. The CDR3: CATSREGSYNSPLHF. The CDR3, as DNA: TGTGCCACCAGCAGAGAGGGGAGTTATAATTCACCCCTCCACTTT. Drawing the rest from reference TRBV15 and TRBJ1-6, the complete variable domain is DAMVIQNPRYQVTQFGKPVTLSCSQTLNHNVMYWYQQKSSQAPKLLFHYYDKDFNNEADTPDNFQSRRPNTSFCFLDIRSPGLGDTAMYLCATSREGSYNSPLHFGNGTRLTVT.

The CDR3 sequence: CATQGRANTEAFF. DNA of the CDR3: TGTGCCACCCAGGGCAGGGCGAACACTGAAGCTTTCTTT. The rearrangement joins TRBV6-5 to TRBJ1-1; D is perhaps TRBD1 (5 bases). CDR1 and CDR2 (germline): MNHEY, SVGAGI. This CDR3 contains 13 residues. V was clipped by 10 bases and J by 1 base, with 13 bases between them.

V is TRBV27 and J is TRBJ1-5; unclear D gene. CDR1 is MNHEY, CDR2 SMNVEV, per germline (reference sequence). This CDR3 comprises 15 residues. Between the trimmed V and J ends, which lost 7 bases and 0 bases, there was a span of 13 bases. The CDR3 spells CASKVSGYSNQPQHF. The CDR3 DNA is TGTGCCAGCAAAGTCTCCGGATATAGCAATCAGCCCCAGCATTTT.

This clone was detected once. The V call is TRBV7-9, the J call TRBJ2-5, with TRBD1 identical over 7 bases. Germline assignment: CDR1 SEHNR and CDR2 FQNEAQ (reference sequence). The CDR3 loop spans 13 amino acids. V dropped 6 bases and J dropped 4; count of bases not matched to a gene: 5. CDR3 nucleotides: TGTGCCAGCAGGAACACAGGGGCAGAGACCCAGTACTTC. Its translation is CASRNTGAETQYF. The complete variable domain, with remaining parts taken from reference TRBV7-9 and TRBJ2-5, reads DTGVSQNPRHKITKRGQNVTFRCDPISEHNRLYWYRQTLGQGPEFLTYFQNEAQLEKSRLLSDRFSAERPKGSFSTLEIQRTEQGDSAMYLCASRNTGAETQYFGPGTRLLVL.

V usage is TRBV7-2 and J usage is TRBJ1-3; maybe TRBD1 (6 bases). This CDR3 spans 16 amino acids. Trimming removed 1 base from V and 0 bases from J, with 10 bases in between. The V gene's germline CDR1 is SGHTA and CDR2 FQGNSA. CDR3 protein: CASSLGGGGSGNTIYF. In DNA, the CDR3 is TGTGCCAGCAGCTTAGGGGGAGGGGGCTCTGGAAACACCATATATTTT.

The chain is built from TRBV7-9 and TRBJ1-6, with no clear D. Between the trimmed V and J ends, which lost 1 base and 13 bases, there was a span of 14 bases. The length of the CDR3 is 14 residues. From germline, CDR1 is SEHNR and CDR2 FQNEAQ (reference sequence). CDR3 sequence: CASSLGLHGAPLHF. DNA of the CDR3: TGTGCCAGCAGCTTAGGTTTACATGGAGCTCCCCTCCACTTT.